Below, one TCR beta chain is given with its context. Its antigen is not identified. The entry originates in a study of T cell responses to AZD1222 COVID-19 vaccine. Whole-study context: Researchers grouped second doses given at about 4 or about 12 weeks into one pool. Study-level findings and limits: Clonal diversity may have been underestimated, and the donors were mostly white British, with more females than males. Repertoire sampling was restricted to post-peak T cell response timepoints. Increased Spike-specific TCR breadth and depth were observed after two AZD1222 doses.

Germline V gene data show CDR1 as SGHRS and CDR2 as YFSETQ. The CDR3 has 15 amino acids. Deletions cut 4 bases from V and 0 bases from J, with 13 bases between. TCRdb's copy holds only in-frame clones and misses some; the assay was immunoSEQ multiplex PCR. The sample has about 100,000 clones, under 95% seen once. The input for sequencing was peripheral blood, taken on day 0 of AZD1222 vaccination. This receptor was taken from an adult in good health. This sequence joins TRBV5-1 and TRBJ1-2; no reliable D call. The CDR3 coding sequence is TGCGCCAGCAGCCCGCTAGGGTTAGCTAACTATGGCTACACCTTC. Amino acid sequence: CASSPLGLANYGYTF.